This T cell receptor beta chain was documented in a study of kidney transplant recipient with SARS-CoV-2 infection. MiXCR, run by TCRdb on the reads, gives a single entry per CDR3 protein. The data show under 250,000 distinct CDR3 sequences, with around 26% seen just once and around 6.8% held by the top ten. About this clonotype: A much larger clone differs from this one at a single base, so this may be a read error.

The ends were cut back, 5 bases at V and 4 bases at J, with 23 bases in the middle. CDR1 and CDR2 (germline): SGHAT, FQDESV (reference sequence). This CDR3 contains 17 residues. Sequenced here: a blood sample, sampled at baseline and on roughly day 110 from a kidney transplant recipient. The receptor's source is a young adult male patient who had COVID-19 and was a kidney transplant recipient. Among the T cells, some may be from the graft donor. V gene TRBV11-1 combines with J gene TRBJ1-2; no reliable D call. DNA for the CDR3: TGTGCCAGCAGCAAGCGCAGTAGGGCTGGAAAGACCTATGGCTACACCTTC. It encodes CASSKRSRAGKTYGYTF.